This T cell receptor (beta chain) comes out of a study of cytomegalovirus exposure and HLA in healthy donors. Overall study context: Genotyping showed 75% to 90% of approximately 430 donors falling in the Caucasian-associated ancestry cluster. General study results and limits: Researchers reported from a later analysis that most CMV-associated TCR beta chains appeared HLA-restricted. The authors later found HLA-associated TCR beta chains more clonally expanded than equally common others. The productive fraction for most TCR beta V segments was about 90% or about 30% in an earlier analysis.

The PCR contained 60 Vbeta and 13 Jbeta primers. The table came from immunoSEQ multiplex PCR; TCRdb's copy has only in-frame clones and leaves some out. The repertoire holds about 180,000 clones, with 82% as singletons. Trimming removed 0 bases from V and 4 bases from J, with 20 bases in between. This CDR3 is 18 amino acids long. Germline V gives CDR1 SGHNT, CDR2 YYREEE (reference sequence). This clone has more than one count but fewer than ten. Its antigen is still unknown. V is TRBV5-4 and J is TRBJ2-4; maybe TRBD2 (6 bases). The specimen was PBMCs. This receptor was obtained from a man aged 40-49 years in good health and CMV-seronegative. The CDR3 protein is CASSLGQTRTGTKNIQYF. The CDR3 coding sequence is TGTGCCAGCAGCTTGGGACAAACCCGGACCGGGACTAAAAACATTCAGTACTTC.